The clone carrying this TCR beta chain is medium-sized in the sample. What it recognizes is unknown. This entry is derived from a study of cytomegalovirus exposure and HLA in healthy donors. Whole-study results and caveats: Per a prior analysis, the majority of TCR beta V segments were productive roughly 90% or roughly 30% of the time. The study flagged some 170 TCR beta chains as cytomegalovirus-associated. Sequences of the TCR beta chain were said to predict the HLA-A and HLA-B alleles of most subjects accurately.

Trimming removed 1 base from V and 11 bases from J, with 17 bases in between. CDR1 and CDR2 from the germline V gene are SGHAT and FQNNGV. This CDR3 is built from 14 residues. In the PCR, 60 Vbeta and 13 Jbeta primers were used. The assay was immunoSEQ multiplex PCR, and TCRdb's table has in-frame clones only and misses some. The sample lists 150,000 to 200,000 clones, about 73% occurring once. The sequencing sample was made of PBMCs. V usage is TRBV11-2 and J usage is TRBJ1-1; perhaps TRBD1 as D (5 bases). This clonotype originated in a woman aged 45-65 years in good health and CMV-seropositive. CDR3 amino acids: CASSLAGTGSTAFF. CDR3 bases: TGTGCCAGCAGCTTAGCCGGGACCGGGAGTACGGCTTTCTTT.